Listed here are 2 T cell receptor beta chains from one sample, sequenced in a study of blood T cell repertoires in COVID-19. The repertoire was sequenced with immunoSEQ multiplex PCR; TCRdb's copy has only in-frame clones and lacks some. The table includes 200,000 to 250,000 clones, 80% to 90% detected once. The source material was peripheral blood. The receptors come from a woman between 45 and 60 years old with active or convalescent COVID-19.

This clone occurred once. The V call is TRBV15, the J call TRBJ2-5; D might be TRBD2 (5 bases). V dropped 7 bases and J dropped 4 bases, with 10 bases sitting between them. The CDR3 loop spans 12 amino acids. Germline CDR1 LNHNV, CDR2 YYDKDF (reference sequence). The CDR3 sequence: CATNQGGETQYF. In DNA form, the CDR3 reads TGTGCCACCAACCAAGGAGGAGAGACCCAGTACTTC.

This clone was seen a handful of times. The chain employs TRBV5-1 and TRBJ2-6, with D possibly TRBD2 on 6 matching bases. The CDR3 extends over 16 amino acids. Trimming cost V 0 bases and J 0 bases, with 7 bases left between them. The germline V gene has CDR1 SGHRS and CDR2 YFSETQ. CDR3 coding DNA: TGCGCCAGCAGCTTGGCGGAGGGCTCTGGGGCCAACGTCCTGACTTTC. Translated, it gives CASSLAEGSGANVLTF.